Shown below are 19 T cell receptor beta chains from a single sample sequenced in a study of T cell responses to AZD1222 COVID-19 vaccine. The repertoire was sequenced with immunoSEQ multiplex PCR; TCRdb's copy has only in-frame clones and lacks some. The table shows fewer than 120,000 clones, with 80% to 90% occurring only once. This material consisted of peripheral blood, taken 28 days after the second AZD1222 dose. Source of these receptors: an adult who received the AZD1222 COVID-19 vaccine.

The rearrangement uses TRBV14 and TRBJ1-2; TRBD1 is a possible D gene (6 bases). The V gene lost 3 bases and the J gene lost 7 bases, with 15 bases spanning the gap. The CDR3 sequence is 14 residues long. The germline V gene encodes CDR1 SGHDN and CDR2 FVKESK. Here the CDR3 reads CASSQDTGTRGYTF. The CDR3 coding sequence is TGTGCCAGCAGCCAGGACACAGGGACTCGTGGCTACACCTTC.

A remark on this clone: At one of its ends the junction is not consistent with the germline gene, which may arise from a read error. The CDR3 coding sequence is TGTGCCAGCAGCTTGGCCGCGCTTCACTGGGACTTC. Its translation: CASSLAALHWDF. The chain combines TRBV5-6 with TRBJ2-4; D remains ambiguous. The CDR3 covers 12 residues. Germline assignment: CDR1 SGHDT and CDR2 YYEEEE. The entire variable domain, with the rest obtained from reference TRBV5-6 and TRBJ2-4, is as follows: DAGVTQSPTHLIKTRGQQVTLRCSPKSGHDTVSWYQQALGQGPQFIFQYYEEEERQRGNFPDRFSGHQFPNYSSELNVNALLLGDSALYLCASSLAALHWDFGAGTRLSVL.

As DNA, the CDR3 is TGTGCCAGCTCACCAGGGACAGGGGCCCACGAGCAGTACTTC. Its translation is CASSPGTGAHEQYF. V and J are TRBV18 and TRBJ2-7; the match to TRBD1 covers 10 bases. CDR3 size: 14 residues. The V gene's germline CDR1 is KGHSH and CDR2 LQKENI. V gave up 2 bases and J gave up 5 bases; unmatched junction bases: 3. The variable domain in full, completed from reference TRBV18 and TRBJ2-7, reads NAGVMQNPRHLVRRRGQEARLRCSPMKGHSHVYWYRQLPEEGLKFMVYLQKENIIDESGMPKERFSAEFPKEGPSILRIQQVVRGDSAAYFCASSPGTGAHEQYFGPGTRLTVT.

V gene TRBV18 combines with J gene TRBJ1-1; D ambiguous. Germline assignment: CDR1 KGHSH and CDR2 LQKENI. This CDR3 contains 13 residues. The V end was cut by 4 bases, the J end by 1 base, with 7 bases between. CDR3 residues: CASSLLGNTEAFF. CDR3 DNA: TGTGCCAGCTCACTGCTGGGGAACACTGAAGCTTTCTTT.

This clone came up a few times. The rearrangement links TRBV12-3 or TRBV12-4 to TRBJ1-1; D is unresolved. Trimming stripped 5 bases from V and 1 base from J, with 8 bases between. CDR3 size: 13 residues. CDR3 region: CASSLPSNTEAFF. In DNA form, the CDR3 reads TGTGCCAGCAGTCTGCCGTCGAACACTGAAGCTTTCTTT.

This chain joins TRBV5-1 and TRBJ1-6; 7 bases are shared with TRBD1. The germline CDR1 and CDR2 sequences are SGHRS and YFSETQ. The CDR3 consists of 14 residues. The V segment lost 4 bases and the J segment 10 bases; nucleotides outside the gene matches: 8. CDR3 sequence (DNA): TGCGCCAGCAGCCTCGACAGGGTTCGATCACCCCTCCACTTT. This sequence encodes CASSLDRVRSPLHF.

This chain uses TRBV18 with TRBJ1-2, with 9 bases identical to TRBD1. The CDR3 runs 17 residues. The germline V gene has CDR1 KGHSH and CDR2 LQKENI. Trimming took 3 bases from V and 5 from J; bases not matched to a gene: 13. The CDR3 DNA reads as TGTGCCAGCTCACCGACACCGGGACAGGGAGCCAATTATGGCTACACCTTC. It yields the protein CASSPTPGQGANYGYTF. The full variable domain, rest sourced from reference TRBV18 and TRBJ1-2, is NAGVMQNPRHLVRRRGQEARLRCSPMKGHSHVYWYRQLPEEGLKFMVYLQKENIIDESGMPKERFSAEFPKEGPSILRIQQVVRGDSAAYFCASSPTPGQGANYGYTFGSGTRLTVV.

This sequence joins TRBV14 and TRBJ2-7; weak D call: TRBD2 (5 bases). With 4 bases removed from V and 3 bases from J, the gap between germline ends came to 19 bases. The germline gives CDR1 SGHDN, CDR2 FVKESK. The CDR3 runs to 16 residues. CDR3 nucleotide sequence: TGTGCCAGCAGCCCTGAGAGAGGGAGAGGCGTCTACGAGCAGTACTTC. Its protein is CASSPERGRGVYEQYF.

The gene calls are TRBV28 and TRBJ2-5; weak D call: TRBD2 (6 bases). Germline V gene lookup returns CDR1 MDHEN and CDR2 SYDVKM. The CDR3 is 16 residues long. Between the trimmed V and J ends, which lost 0 bases and 8 bases, there was a span of 19 bases. The CDR3 sequence is CASSLWTLASSLTQYF. CDR3 DNA: TGTGCCAGCAGTTTATGGACTCTAGCGTCGAGTCTAACCCAGTACTTC.

V gene TRBV21-1 combines with J gene TRBJ2-1. TRBV21-1 is annotated as a pseudogene. The CDR3 length is 13 residues. In DNA, the CDR3 is TGTGCCAGCAGCAGCCATCAAGACAATGAGCAGTTCTTC. Protein product: CASSSHQDNEQFF.

This sequence joins TRBV7-9 and TRBJ2-1; possible D gene TRBD2, 6 bases. Germline CDR1 SEHNR, CDR2 FQNEAQ (reference sequence). Trimming removed 5 bases from V and 5 bases from J, with 10 bases in between. The CDR3 runs 13 residues. The CDR3 loop reads CASSTGRHNEQFF. CDR3 nucleotide sequence: TGTGCCAGCAGCACCGGGAGACACAATGAGCAGTTCTTC.

The chain employs TRBV6-5 and TRBJ1-3; D unclear. The CDR3 is 15 amino acids. Trimming removed 0 bases from V and 0 bases from J, with 6 bases in between. Germline CDR1 MNHEY, CDR2 SVGAGI. The CDR3 protein is CASSYSRNSGNTIYF. The CDR3 region has the DNA TGTGCCAGCAGTTACTCGAGGAACTCTGGAAACACCATATATTTT.

This rearrangement joins TRBV11-2 to TRBJ2-7; D possibly matches TRBD1 or TRBD2 (5 bases each). V was trimmed by 4 bases and J by 5 bases, leaving 21 bases between them. CDR3 length: 16 residues. Germline values: CDR1 SGHAT, CDR2 FQNNGV. The CDR3 DNA follows: TGTGCCAGCAGCTACTACACAGGACCGCGGGCCCACGAGCAGTACTTC. This translates into CASSYYTGPRAHEQYF.

The chain recombines TRBV20-1 with TRBJ2-3; no reliable D call. Germline V gene sequence: CDR1 DFQATT, CDR2 SNEGSKA (reference sequence). The CDR3 is 11 amino acids. Deletions cut 6 bases from V and 9 bases from J, with 13 bases between. CDR3 sequence reads: CSAPGGVTQYF. In DNA, the CDR3 is TGCAGTGCCCCCGGTGGCGTCACGCAGTATTTT.

This clone was seen only once. The genes are TRBV5-4 and TRBJ2-1, with a tentative D call TRBD2 (6 bases). V lost 0 bases and J 0 bases, leaving 13 bases between the germline ends. The V gene's germline CDR1 is SGHNT and CDR2 YYREEE (reference sequence). The CDR3 extends over 17 amino acids. The CDR3 DNA is TGTGCCAGCAGCTTGGGCTCTAGCGTGAGCTCCTACAATGAGCAGTTCTTC. This translates into CASSLGSSVSSYNEQFF.

This clone appeared once. The V gene is TRBV10-2, the J gene TRBJ1-3; D might be TRBD1 (5 bases). The V and J ends lost 4 bases and 4 bases respectively, with 11 bases between them. Germline V gives CDR1 WSHSY, CDR2 SAAADI. There are 14 residues in the CDR3. CDR3 loop: CASSGGVYGNTIYF. The CDR3 DNA reads TGCGCCAGCAGTGGGGGGGTATACGGAAACACCATATATTTT.

CDR3 in DNA: TGTGCCAGCAGCCATGACAGGGCCTACAATGAGCAGTTCTTC. Amino acid sequence: CASSHDRAYNEQFF. The chain links TRBV7-8 to TRBJ2-1, with 7 bases aligning to TRBD1. In germline, CDR1 is SGHVS, CDR2 FQNEAQ. The CDR3 extends over 14 amino acids. Trimming took 5 bases from V and 2 from J; bases not matched to a gene: 3.

The gene calls are TRBV6-6 and TRBJ1-2; weak D call: TRBD1 (6 bases). The CDR3 consists of 15 residues. The ends were cut back, 6 bases at V and 1 base at J, with 15 bases in the middle. CDR1 and CDR2 (germline): MNHNY, SVGAGI (reference sequence). CDR3 nucleotide sequence: TGTGCCAGCAGGATGGACAGTTCTAATAACTATGGCTACACCTTC. Translation gives CASRMDSSNNYGYTF.

Concerning this clone itself: This sample includes further DNA sequences coding for the same CDR3. V usage is TRBV5-1 and J usage is TRBJ1-1; tentative D call: TRBD1 (5 bases). This CDR3 has 13 amino acids. The V gene lost 4 bases and the J gene lost 1 base, with 8 bases spanning the gap. In germline, CDR1 is SGHRS, CDR2 YFSETQ. DNA of the CDR3: TGCGCCAGCAGCCCCGGGACGAACACTGAAGCTTTCTTT. Translated, it gives CASSPGTNTEAFF.